A selection of T cell receptor beta chains follows, all from one sample in a study of blood T cell repertoires in COVID-19. Profiling relied on immunoSEQ multiplex PCR, and the TCRdb table lists in-frame clones only, not all of them. The repertoire consists of about 150,000 clones, with 84% occurring once and the leading ten covering roughly 4.5%. The sequenced sample was peripheral blood. The receptors shown here come from a human donor in a cohort sampled during active COVID-19. The CDR3 runs from the conserved cysteine through the conserved F or W. The D gene is left open where the match is weak. Clone sizes are given selectively: once, few, many, or a class where the clone is expanded.

TRBJ2-1 TRBV9 - - CASSVGANSYNEQFF TGTGCCAGCAGCGTGGGCGCAAACTCCTACAATGAGCAGTTCTTC
TRBJ1-3 TRBV3-1/TRBV3-2 once - CASSPRGAPGNTIYF TGTGCCAGCAGCCCCCGGGGGGCGCCTGGAAACACCATATATTTT
TRBJ2-1 TRBV4-2 - - CASSPQGIRTGNEQFF TGTGCCAGCAGCCCTCAGGGGATTCGTACGGGGAATGAGCAGTTCTTC
TRBJ2-5 TRBV30 - - CAWTPPRVGETQYF TGTGCCTGGACCCCCCCCAGGGTAGGAGAGACCCAGTACTTC
TRBJ2-3 TRBV9 - - CASSPSGNTQYF TGTGCCAGCAGCCCATCCGGGAATACGCAGTATTTT
TRBJ2-3 TRBV19 - - CASTSYPRGAGTDTQYF TGTGCCAGTACCTCCTATCCACGGGGGGCTGGCACAGATACGCAGTATTTT
TRBJ1-2 TRBV18 - - CASSPTQDYGYTF TGTGCCAGCTCCCCGACACAGGACTATGGCTACACCTTC
TRBJ2-3 TRBV19 - - CASTAGLTRYGGTDTQYF TGTGCCAGTACCGCGGGACTGACGAGATATGGTGGCACAGATACGCAGTATTTT
TRBJ2-5 TRBV5-1 many - CASRPTGQETQYF TGCGCCAGCAGACCAACAGGGCAAGAGACCCAGTACTTC
TRBJ2-2 TRBV2 - - CASWDMNTGELFF TGTGCCTCCTGGGACATGAACACCGGGGAGCTGTTTTTT